The clone carrying this T cell receptor beta chain was detected once. What it recognizes is unknown. This record belongs to a study of T cells in localized non-small cell lung cancer. Assay: immunoSEQ multiplex PCR; the TCRdb copy retains only in-frame clones and omits some. There are around 41,000 clones in the sample; about nine tenths occur only once, and 2.6% lies in the top ten. Between the trimmed V and J ends, which lost 0 bases and 3 bases, there was a span of 6 bases. The CDR3 has 14 residues. Germline CDR1 SGHDN, CDR2 FVKESK. Study-level results: Across samples, adjacent lung featured a median around 57 of the top 100 tumor clones. Clonality of T cells reached its maximum in uninvolved adjacent lung, surpassing tumor.

This clonotype was sampled from a female donor older than 55 with stage I squamous cell lung carcinoma. J is TRBJ2-4 and V is TRBV14; D gene uncertain. The material was peripheral blood, obtained before any cancer treatment. The CDR3 reads CASSQDVGKNIQYF. DNA of the CDR3: TGTGCCAGCAGCCAAGATGTCGGCAAAAACATTCAGTACTTC.